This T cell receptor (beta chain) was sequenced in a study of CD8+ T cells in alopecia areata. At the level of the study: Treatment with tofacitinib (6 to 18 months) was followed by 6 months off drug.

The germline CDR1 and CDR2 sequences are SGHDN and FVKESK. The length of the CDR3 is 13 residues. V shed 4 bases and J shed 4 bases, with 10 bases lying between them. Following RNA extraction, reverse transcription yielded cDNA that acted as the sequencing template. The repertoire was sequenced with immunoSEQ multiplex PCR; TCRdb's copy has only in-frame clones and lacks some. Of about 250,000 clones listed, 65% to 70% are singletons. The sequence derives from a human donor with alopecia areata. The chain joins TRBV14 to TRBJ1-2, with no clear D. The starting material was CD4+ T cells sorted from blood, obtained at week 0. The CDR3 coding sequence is TGTGCCAGCAGCCCCGAGAGCTTCTATGGCTACACCTTC. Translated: CASSPESFYGYTF.